This T cell receptor beta chain was captured in a study of cytomegalovirus exposure and HLA in healthy donors. The CDR3 length is 16 residues. Germline values: CDR1 SGHNT, CDR2 YYREEE (reference sequence). Trimming removed 0 bases from V and 1 base from J, with 13 bases in between. PCR primers comprised 60 Vbeta and 13 Jbeta primers. The data were produced by immunoSEQ multiplex PCR, yet TCRdb's version contains in-frame clones alone and is incomplete. The ten most abundant clones cover roughly 0.98% of a sample with about 200,000 clones. This TCR was sampled from a woman aged 25 to 39 in good health and CMV-seropositive. Sequencing was done on a sample of PBMCs. The gene calls are TRBV5-4 and TRBJ2-5, with a tentative D call TRBD1 (7 bases). CDR3 sequence reads: CASSLGQGDFQETQYF. The CDR3 nucleotides read TGTGCCAGCAGCTTGGGGCAGGGGGACTTCCAAGAGACCCAGTACTTC.